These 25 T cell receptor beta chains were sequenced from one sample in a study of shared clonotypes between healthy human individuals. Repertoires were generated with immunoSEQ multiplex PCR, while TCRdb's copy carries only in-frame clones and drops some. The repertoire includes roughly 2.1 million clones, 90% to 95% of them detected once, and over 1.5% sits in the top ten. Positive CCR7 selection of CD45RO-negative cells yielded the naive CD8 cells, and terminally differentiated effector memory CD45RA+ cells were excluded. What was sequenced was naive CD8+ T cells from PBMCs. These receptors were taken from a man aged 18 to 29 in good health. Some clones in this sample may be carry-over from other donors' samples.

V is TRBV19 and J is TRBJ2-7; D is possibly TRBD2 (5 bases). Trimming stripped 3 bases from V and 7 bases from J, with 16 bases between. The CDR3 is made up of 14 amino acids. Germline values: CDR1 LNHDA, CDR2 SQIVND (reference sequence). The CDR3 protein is CASSMDWETREQYF. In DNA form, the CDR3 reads TGTGCCAGTAGTATGGACTGGGAGACGAGAGAGCAGTACTTC. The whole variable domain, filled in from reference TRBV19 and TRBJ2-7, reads DGGITQSPKYLFRKEGQNVTLSCEQNLNHDAMYWYRQDPGQGLRLIYYSQIVNDFQKGDIAEGYSVSREKKESFPLTVTSAQKNPTAFYLCASSMDWETREQYFGPGTRLTVT.

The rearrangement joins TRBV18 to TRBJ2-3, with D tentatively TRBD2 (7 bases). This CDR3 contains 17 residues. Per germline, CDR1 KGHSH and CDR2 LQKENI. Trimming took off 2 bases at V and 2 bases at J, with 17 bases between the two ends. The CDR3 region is CASSPNRGAGYTDTQYF. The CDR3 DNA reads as TGTGCCAGCTCACCAAACCGGGGGGCAGGTTACACAGATACGCAGTATTTT.

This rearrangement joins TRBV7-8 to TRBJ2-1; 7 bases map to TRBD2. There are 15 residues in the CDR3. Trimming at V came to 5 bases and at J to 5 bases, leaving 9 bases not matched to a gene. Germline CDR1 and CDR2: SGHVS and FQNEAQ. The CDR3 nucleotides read TGTGCCAGCAGCAGCGGGACCTGGAGGGACAATGAGCAGTTCTTC. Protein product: CASSSGTWRDNEQFF.

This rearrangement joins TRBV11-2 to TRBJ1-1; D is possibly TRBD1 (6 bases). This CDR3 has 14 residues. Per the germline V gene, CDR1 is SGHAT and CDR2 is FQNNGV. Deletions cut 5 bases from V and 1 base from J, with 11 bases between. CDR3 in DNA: TGTGCCAGCAGCCCGGGACATCGGAACACTGAAGCTTTCTTT. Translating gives CASSPGHRNTEAFF.

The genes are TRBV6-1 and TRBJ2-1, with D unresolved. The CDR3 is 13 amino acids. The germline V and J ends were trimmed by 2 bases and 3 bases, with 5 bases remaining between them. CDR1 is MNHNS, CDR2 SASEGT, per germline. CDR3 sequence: CASSEKGYNEQFF. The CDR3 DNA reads TGTGCCAGCAGTGAAAAGGGCTACAATGAGCAGTTCTTC.

Here the CDR3 DNA reads TGTGCCAGCAGTTACTCCGCCCGGTACCAAGAGACCCAGTACTTC. Amino acid sequence: CASSYSARYQETQYF. The J gene is TRBJ2-5, the V gene TRBV6-5; D unresolved. From germline, CDR1 is MNHEY and CDR2 SVGAGI. Trimming removed 0 bases from V and 0 bases from J, with 8 bases in between. The CDR3 consists of 15 residues.

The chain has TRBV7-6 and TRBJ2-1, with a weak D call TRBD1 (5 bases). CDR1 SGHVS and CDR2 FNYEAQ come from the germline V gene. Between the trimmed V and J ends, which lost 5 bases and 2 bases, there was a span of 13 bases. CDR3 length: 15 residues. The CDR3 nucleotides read TGTGCCAGCAGCCCAGACAGCTCGGCCTACAATGAGCAGTTCTTC. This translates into CASSPDSSAYNEQFF.

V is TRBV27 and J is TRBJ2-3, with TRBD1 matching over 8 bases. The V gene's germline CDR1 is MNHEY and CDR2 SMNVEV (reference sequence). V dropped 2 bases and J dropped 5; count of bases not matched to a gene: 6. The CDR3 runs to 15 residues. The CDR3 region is CASSLGTGYKDTQYF. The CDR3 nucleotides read TGTGCCAGCAGTTTAGGGACAGGCTACAAAGATACGCAGTATTTT.

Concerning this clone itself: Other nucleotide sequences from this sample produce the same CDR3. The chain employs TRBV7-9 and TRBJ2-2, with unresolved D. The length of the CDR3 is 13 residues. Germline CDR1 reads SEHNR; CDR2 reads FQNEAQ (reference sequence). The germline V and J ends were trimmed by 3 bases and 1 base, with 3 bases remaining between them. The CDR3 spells CASSFLNTGELFF. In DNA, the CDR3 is TGTGCCAGCAGCTTCTTGAACACCGGGGAGCTGTTTTTT.

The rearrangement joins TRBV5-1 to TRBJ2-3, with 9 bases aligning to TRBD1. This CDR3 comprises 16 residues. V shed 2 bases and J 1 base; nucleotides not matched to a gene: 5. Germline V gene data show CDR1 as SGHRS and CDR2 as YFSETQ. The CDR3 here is CASSLNRGPGTDTQYF. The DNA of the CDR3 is TGCGCCAGCAGCTTAAACAGGGGGCCCGGCACAGATACGCAGTATTTT.

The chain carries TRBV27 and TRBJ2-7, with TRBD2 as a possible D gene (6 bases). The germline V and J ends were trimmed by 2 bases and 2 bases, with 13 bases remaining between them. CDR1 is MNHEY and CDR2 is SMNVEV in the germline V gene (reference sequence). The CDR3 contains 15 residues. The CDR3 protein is CASSLEMRTTYEQYF. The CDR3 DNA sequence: TGTGCCAGCAGTTTAGAAATGAGGACTACCTACGAGCAGTACTTC.

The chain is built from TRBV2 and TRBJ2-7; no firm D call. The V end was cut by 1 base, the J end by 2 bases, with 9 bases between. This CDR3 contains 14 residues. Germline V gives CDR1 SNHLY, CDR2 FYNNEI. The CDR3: CASSEGGAPYEQYF. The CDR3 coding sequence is TGTGCCAGCAGTGAAGGTGGAGCCCCCTACGAGCAGTACTTC.

Here the CDR3 DNA reads TGTGCCAGCAGTGAGGGGAGACAGCCCAATGAGCAGTTCTTC. Translation gives CASSEGRQPNEQFF. The chain is built from TRBV2 and TRBJ2-1, with D possibly called TRBD1 or TRBD2 (5 bases each). CDR1 SNHLY and CDR2 FYNNEI come from the germline V gene. The ends were cut back, 3 bases at V and 6 bases at J, with 12 bases in the middle. This CDR3 has 14 residues.

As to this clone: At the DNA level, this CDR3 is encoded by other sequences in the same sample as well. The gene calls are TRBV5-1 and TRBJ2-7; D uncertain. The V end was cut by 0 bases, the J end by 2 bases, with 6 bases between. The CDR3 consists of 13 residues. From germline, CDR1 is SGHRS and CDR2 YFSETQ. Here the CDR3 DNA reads TGCGCCAGCAGCTTGGGGGTCGCCTACGAGCAGTACTTC. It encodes CASSLGVAYEQYF.

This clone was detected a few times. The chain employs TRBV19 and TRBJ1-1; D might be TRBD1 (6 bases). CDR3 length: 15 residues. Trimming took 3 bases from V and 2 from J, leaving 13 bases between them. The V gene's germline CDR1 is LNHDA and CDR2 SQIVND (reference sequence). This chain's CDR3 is CASSIGTPFNTEAFF. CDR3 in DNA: TGTGCCAGTAGTATTGGGACACCTTTTAACACTGAAGCTTTCTTT.

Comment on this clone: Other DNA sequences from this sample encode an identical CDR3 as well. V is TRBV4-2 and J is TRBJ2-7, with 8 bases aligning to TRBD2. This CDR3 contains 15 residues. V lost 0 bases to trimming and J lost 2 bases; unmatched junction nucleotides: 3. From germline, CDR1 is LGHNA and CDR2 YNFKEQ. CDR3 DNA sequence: TGTGCCAGCAGCCAAGAAACTAGCGGCACCTACGAGCAGTACTTC. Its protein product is CASSQETSGTYEQYF.

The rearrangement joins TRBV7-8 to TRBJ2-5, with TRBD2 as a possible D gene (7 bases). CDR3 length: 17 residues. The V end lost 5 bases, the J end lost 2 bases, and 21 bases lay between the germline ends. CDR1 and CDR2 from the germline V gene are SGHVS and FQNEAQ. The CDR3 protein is CASSHLFGGGGQETQYF. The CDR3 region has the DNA TGTGCCAGCAGCCACCTTTTTGGGGGAGGGGGTCAAGAGACCCAGTACTTC.

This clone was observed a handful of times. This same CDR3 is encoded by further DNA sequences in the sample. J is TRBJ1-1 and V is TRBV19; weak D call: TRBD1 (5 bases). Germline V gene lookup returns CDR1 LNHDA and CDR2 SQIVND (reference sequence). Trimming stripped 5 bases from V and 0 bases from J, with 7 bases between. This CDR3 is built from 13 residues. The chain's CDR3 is CASSLGVNTEAFF. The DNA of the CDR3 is TGTGCCAGTAGTTTGGGGGTGAACACTGAAGCTTTCTTT.

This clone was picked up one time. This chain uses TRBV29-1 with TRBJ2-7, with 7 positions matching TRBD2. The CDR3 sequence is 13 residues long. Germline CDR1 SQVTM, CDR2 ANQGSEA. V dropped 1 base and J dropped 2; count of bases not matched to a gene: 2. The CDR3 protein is CSVEVGRPYEQYF. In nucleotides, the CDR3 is TGCAGCGTTGAAGTCGGGAGGCCCTACGAGCAGTACTTC.

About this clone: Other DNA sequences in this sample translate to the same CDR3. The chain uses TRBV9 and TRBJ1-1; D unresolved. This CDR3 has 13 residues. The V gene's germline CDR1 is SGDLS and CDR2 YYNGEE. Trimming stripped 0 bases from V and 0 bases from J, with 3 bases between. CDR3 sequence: CASSVDMNTEAFF. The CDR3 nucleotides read TGTGCCAGCAGCGTAGACATGAACACTGAAGCTTTCTTT.

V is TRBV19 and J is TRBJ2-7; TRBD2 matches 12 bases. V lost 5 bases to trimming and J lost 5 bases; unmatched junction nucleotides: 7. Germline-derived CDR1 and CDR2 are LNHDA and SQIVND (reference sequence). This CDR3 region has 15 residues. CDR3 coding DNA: TGTGCCAGTAGTGAGACTAGCGGGAGTATCCACGAGCAGTACTTC. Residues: CASSETSGSIHEQYF.

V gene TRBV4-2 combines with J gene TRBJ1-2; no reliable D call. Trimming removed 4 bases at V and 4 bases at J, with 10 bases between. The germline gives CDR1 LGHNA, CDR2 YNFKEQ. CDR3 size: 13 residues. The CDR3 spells CASSPTEGYGYTF. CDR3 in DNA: TGTGCCAGCAGCCCGACCGAAGGCTATGGCTACACCTTC.

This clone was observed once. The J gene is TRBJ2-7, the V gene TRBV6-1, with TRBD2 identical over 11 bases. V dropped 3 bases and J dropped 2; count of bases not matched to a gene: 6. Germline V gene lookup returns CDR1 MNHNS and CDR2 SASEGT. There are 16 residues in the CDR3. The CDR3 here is CASSEGVAGGPYEQYF. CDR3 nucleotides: TGTGCCAGCAGTGAGGGGGTAGCGGGAGGGCCCTACGAGCAGTACTTC.

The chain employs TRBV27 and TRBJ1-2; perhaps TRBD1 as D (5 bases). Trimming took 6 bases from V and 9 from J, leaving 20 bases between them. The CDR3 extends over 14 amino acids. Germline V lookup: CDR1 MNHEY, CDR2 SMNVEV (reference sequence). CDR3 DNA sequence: TGTGCCAGCAGCTCATTAGGACAAGAGAGGAGCTACACCTTC. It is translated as CASSSLGQERSYTF.

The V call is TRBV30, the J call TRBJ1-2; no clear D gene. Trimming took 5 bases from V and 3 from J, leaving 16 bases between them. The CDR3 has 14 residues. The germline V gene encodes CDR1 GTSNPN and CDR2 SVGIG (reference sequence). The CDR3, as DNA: TGTGCCTGGGCCTCCGGGGTGTCCGACTATGGCTACACCTTC. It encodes CAWASGVSDYGYTF.